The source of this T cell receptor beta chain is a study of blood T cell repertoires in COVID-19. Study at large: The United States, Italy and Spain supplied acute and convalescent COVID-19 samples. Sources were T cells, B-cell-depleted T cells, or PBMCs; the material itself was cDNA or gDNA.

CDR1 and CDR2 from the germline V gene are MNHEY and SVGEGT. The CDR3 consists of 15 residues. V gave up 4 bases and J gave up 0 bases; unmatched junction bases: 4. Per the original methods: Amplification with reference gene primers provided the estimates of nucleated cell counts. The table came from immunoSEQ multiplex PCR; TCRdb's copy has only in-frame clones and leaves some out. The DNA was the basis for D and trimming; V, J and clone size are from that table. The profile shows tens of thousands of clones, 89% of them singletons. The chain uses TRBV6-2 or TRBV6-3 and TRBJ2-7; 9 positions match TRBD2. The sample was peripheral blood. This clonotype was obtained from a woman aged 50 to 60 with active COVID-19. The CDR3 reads CASSFRLAASYEQYF. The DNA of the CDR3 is TGTGCCAGCAGTTTTCGACTAGCGGCCTCCTACGAGCAGTACTTC.